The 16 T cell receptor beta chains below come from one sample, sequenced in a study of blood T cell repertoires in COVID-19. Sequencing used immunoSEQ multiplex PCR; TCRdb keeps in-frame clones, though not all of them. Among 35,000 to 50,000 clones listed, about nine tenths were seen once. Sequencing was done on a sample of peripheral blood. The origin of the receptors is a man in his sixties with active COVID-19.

CDR3 residues: CASSSIERANEKLFF. The CDR3 DNA is TGTGCCAGCAGTTCCATCGAACGGGCTAATGAAAAACTGTTTTTT. V usage is TRBV27 and J usage is TRBJ1-4; D remains ambiguous. Germline values: CDR1 MNHEY, CDR2 SMNVEV (reference sequence). Trimming stripped 4 bases from V and 3 bases from J, with 12 bases between. The CDR3 totals 15 residues.

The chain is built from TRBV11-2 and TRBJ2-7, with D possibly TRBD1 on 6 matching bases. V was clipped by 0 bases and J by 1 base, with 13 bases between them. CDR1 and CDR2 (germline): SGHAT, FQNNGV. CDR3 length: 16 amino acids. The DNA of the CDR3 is TGTGCCAGCAGCTTAGAGTGGGGGCAGAGGTCCTACGAGCAGTACTTC. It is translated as CASSLEWGQRSYEQYF.

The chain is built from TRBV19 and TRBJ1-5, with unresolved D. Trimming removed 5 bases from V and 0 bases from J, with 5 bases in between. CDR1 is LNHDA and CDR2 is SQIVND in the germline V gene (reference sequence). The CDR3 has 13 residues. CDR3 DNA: TGTGCCAGTAGTTTTAATAGCAATCAGCCCCAGCATTTT. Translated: CASSFNSNQPQHF.

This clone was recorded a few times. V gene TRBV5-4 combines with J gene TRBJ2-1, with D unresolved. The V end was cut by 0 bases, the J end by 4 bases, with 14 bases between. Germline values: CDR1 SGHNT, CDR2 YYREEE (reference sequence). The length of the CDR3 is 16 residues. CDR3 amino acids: CASSLVMSSLYNEQFF. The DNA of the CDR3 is TGTGCCAGCAGCTTGGTTATGTCCTCCCTATACAATGAGCAGTTCTTC.

CDR3 DNA: TGTGCCAGCAACCCGGGACAGAACACTGAAGCTTTCTTT. Translated: CASNPGQNTEAFF. The rearrangement joins TRBV6-6 to TRBJ1-1, with D maybe TRBD1 (6 bases). The CDR3 length is 13 residues. Deletions cut 7 bases from V and 1 base from J, with 10 bases between. CDR1 and CDR2 from the germline V gene are MNHNY and SVGAGI (reference sequence).

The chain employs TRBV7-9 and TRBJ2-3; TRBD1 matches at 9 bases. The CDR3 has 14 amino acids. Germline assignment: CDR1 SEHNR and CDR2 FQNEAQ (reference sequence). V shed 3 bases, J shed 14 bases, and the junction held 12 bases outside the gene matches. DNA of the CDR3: TGTGCCAGCAGCTTGGGGTCTCCGGGACAGGGTTCGTATTTT. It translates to CASSLGSPGQGSYF.

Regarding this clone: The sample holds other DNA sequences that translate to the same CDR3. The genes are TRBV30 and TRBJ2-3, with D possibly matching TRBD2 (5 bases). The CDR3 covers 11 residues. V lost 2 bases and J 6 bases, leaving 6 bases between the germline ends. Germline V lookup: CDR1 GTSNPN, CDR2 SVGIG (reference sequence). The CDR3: CAWSRGDTQYF. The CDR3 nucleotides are TGTGCCTGGAGTCGAGGGGATACGCAGTATTTT.

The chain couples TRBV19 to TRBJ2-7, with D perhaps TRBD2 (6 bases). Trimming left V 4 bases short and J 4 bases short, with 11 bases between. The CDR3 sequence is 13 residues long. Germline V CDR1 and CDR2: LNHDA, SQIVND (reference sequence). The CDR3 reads CASSTGDGYEQYF. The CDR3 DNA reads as TGTGCCAGTAGTACGGGGGACGGGTACGAGCAGTACTTC.

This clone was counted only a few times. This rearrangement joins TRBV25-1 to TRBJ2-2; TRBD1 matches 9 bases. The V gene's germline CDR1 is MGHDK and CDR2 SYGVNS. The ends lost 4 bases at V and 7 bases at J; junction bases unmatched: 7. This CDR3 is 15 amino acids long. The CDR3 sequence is CASSVGQGVIGELFF. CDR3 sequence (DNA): TGTGCCAGCAGTGTGGGACAGGGAGTTATCGGGGAGCTGTTTTTT.

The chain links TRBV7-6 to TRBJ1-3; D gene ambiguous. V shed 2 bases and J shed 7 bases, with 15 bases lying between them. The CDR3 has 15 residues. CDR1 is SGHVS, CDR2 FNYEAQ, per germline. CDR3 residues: CASSLTFRATNTIYF. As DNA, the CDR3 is TGTGCCAGCAGCTTAACCTTTCGAGCTACTAACACCATATATTTT.

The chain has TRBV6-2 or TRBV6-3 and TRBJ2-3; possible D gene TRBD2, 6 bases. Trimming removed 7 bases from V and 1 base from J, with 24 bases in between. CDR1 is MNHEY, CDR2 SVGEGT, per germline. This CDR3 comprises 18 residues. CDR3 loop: CASTPGGTADLGTDTQYF. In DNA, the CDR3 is TGTGCCAGCACCCCCGGAGGGACTGCCGACCTCGGCACAGATACGCAGTATTTT.

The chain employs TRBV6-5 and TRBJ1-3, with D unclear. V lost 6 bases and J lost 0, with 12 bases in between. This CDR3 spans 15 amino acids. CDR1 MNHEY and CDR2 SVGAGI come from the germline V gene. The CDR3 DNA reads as TGTGCCAGCAGACCCGCAGTTCACTCTGGAAACACCATATATTTT. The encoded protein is CASRPAVHSGNTIYF.

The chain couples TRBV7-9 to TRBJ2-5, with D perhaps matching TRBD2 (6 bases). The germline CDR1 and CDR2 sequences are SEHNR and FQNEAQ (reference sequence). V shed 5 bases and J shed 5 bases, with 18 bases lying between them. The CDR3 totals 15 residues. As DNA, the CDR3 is TGTGCCAGCAGCCCCAGACTAGGGGCCAGGGAGACCCAGTACTTC. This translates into CASSPRLGARETQYF.

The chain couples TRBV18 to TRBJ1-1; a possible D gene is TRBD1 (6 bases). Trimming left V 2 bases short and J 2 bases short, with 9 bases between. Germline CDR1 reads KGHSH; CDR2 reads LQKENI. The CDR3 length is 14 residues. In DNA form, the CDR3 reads TGTGCCAGCTCACCAGGACAGTACAACACTGAAGCTTTCTTT. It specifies CASSPGQYNTEAFF.

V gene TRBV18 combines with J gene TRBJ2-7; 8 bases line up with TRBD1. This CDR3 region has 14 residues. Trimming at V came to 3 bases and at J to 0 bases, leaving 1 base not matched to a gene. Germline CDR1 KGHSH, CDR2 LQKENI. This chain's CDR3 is CASSPDRASYEQYF. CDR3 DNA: TGTGCCAGCTCACCGGACAGGGCCTCCTACGAGCAGTACTTC.

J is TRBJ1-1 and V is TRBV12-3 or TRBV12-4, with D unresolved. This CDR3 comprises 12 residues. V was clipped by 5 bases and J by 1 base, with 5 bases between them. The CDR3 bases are TGTGCCAGCAGTCCCAAGAACACTGAAGCTTTCTTT. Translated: CASSPKNTEAFF.